One sample yielded the 20 T cell receptor beta chains listed below, sequenced in a study of blood T cell repertoires in COVID-19. TCRdb's table, derived via immunoSEQ multiplex PCR, lists solely in-frame clones and lacks some. The sample holds under 200,000 clones, under 90% seen once. What was sequenced was peripheral blood. The source of these receptors is a man in his 60s with acute or convalescent COVID-19.

The chain employs TRBV5-1 and TRBJ1-1; 7 nucleotides match TRBD1. CDR1 is SGHRS, CDR2 YFSETQ, per germline. The CDR3 sequence is 13 residues long. Losses at the gene ends were 4 bases for V and 5 bases for J; bases not matched to a gene: 5. The CDR3 loop is CASSTRGYTEAFF. The CDR3, as DNA: TGCGCCAGCAGCACCAGGGGGTATACTGAAGCTTTCTTT.

The chain uses TRBV15 and TRBJ2-3; 7 bases fit TRBD2. Germline-derived CDR1 and CDR2 are LNHNV and YYDKDF (reference sequence). The CDR3 is 15 amino acids. The ends lost 5 bases at V and 5 bases at J; junction bases unmatched: 10. In DNA, the CDR3 is TGTGCCACCAGCGCCACCGGGACTACTGGAGATACGCAGTATTTT. Residues: CATSATGTTGDTQYF.

DNA for the CDR3: TGTGCCACCACCCAGAACCTCAGTTCTGAAGCTTTCTTT. Amino acids: CATTQNLSSEAFF. J is TRBJ1-1 and V is TRBV24-1; D is unresolved. V lost 8 bases and J lost 6, with 15 bases in between. This CDR3 region has 13 residues. Germline V CDR1 and CDR2: KGHDR, SFDVKD.

The rearrangement uses TRBV11-3 and TRBJ1-1; no clear D gene. Germline CDR1 is SGHNT and CDR2 is YENEEA. The CDR3 sequence is 15 residues long. Trimming left V 0 bases short and J 0 bases short, with 8 bases between. CDR3 nucleotides: TGTGCCAGCAGCTTAGACACTTCACTGAACACTGAAGCTTTCTTT. Translated, it gives CASSLDTSLNTEAFF.

The sample holds one count of this clone. The V and J genes are TRBV6-5 and TRBJ2-7; 7 bases are a match to TRBD1. The length of the CDR3 is 13 residues. Germline-derived CDR1 and CDR2 are MNHEY and SVGAGI. After removal of 6 bases from V and 2 bases from J, the junction contained 4 bases not matched to a gene. CDR3 sequence: CASRNRGPYEQYF. CDR3 nucleotides: TGTGCCAGCAGGAACAGGGGCCCCTACGAGCAGTACTTC.

This clone has just one count. The J gene is TRBJ2-5, the V gene TRBV9, with 10 bases lining up with TRBD1. The CDR3 is 16 amino acids. Germline trimming cut 3 bases from V and 5 bases from J; bases unmatched to any gene: 10. Germline V lookup: CDR1 SGDLS, CDR2 YYNGEE. The CDR3 DNA sequence: TGTGCCAGCAGCGCCTTCCCGGGACAGGGGCGCGAGACCCAGTACTTC. Its translation: CASSAFPGQGRETQYF.

The chain uses TRBV5-5 and TRBJ1-3; 10 nucleotides match TRBD1. The CDR3 has 16 amino acids. From germline, CDR1 is SGHKS and CDR2 YYEKEE (reference sequence). The trim removed 2 bases at V and 4 bases at J, leaving 6 bases unmatched. DNA of the CDR3: TGTGCCAGCAGCTTCCCCGGGACAGGGGCAGGAAACACCATATATTTT. This codes for CASSFPGTGAGNTIYF.

This clone was detected only a few times. The chain joins TRBV4-1 to TRBJ1-4, with 7 positions matching TRBD1. J gave up 5 bases and V 2 bases, and 5 bases lay outside the gene matches. Germline loops: CDR1 MGHRA, CDR2 YSYEKL. This CDR3 comprises 15 residues. Here the CDR3 DNA reads TGCGCCAGCAGCCAAAGGACAGGCTTGAATGAAAAACTGTTTTTT. Protein sequence: CASSQRTGLNEKLFF.

Only a few counts were recorded for this clone. The rearrangement joins TRBV15 to TRBJ1-3; 9 positions agree with TRBD1. The CDR3 runs to 15 residues. With 3 bases clipped from V and 2 bases from J, the junction kept 2 bases outside the gene matches. Germline V CDR1 and CDR2: LNHNV, YYDKDF (reference sequence). The CDR3 coding sequence is TGTGCCACCAGCAGCAGGACAGGGGCTGGAAACACCATATATTTT. Translating gives CATSSRTGAGNTIYF. Full variable domain (outside the CDR3, taken from reference TRBV15 and TRBJ1-3): DAMVIQNPRYQVTQFGKPVTLSCSQTLNHNVMYWYQQKSSQAPKLLFHYYDKDFNNEADTPDNFQSRRPNTSFCFLDIRSPGLGDTAMYLCATSSRTGAGNTIYFGEGSWLTVV.

The chain uses TRBV24-1 and TRBJ2-1; 8 positions agree with TRBD2. J gave up 9 bases and V 2 bases, and 8 bases lay outside the gene matches. The CDR3 has 15 residues. Germline CDR1 reads KGHDR; CDR2 reads SFDVKD. The CDR3 reads CATSDSRTSIPEQFF. CDR3 DNA sequence: TGTGCCACCAGTGATTCTCGGACTAGCATTCCTGAGCAGTTCTTC.

This chain uses TRBV11-2 with TRBJ1-5, with D hard to call. Trimming removed 0 bases at V and 9 bases at J, with 12 bases between. CDR3 length: 14 amino acids. Germline V gene lookup returns CDR1 SGHAT and CDR2 FQNNGV. The CDR3 DNA is TGTGCCAGCAGCTTAGAGAGGCCCAATAGGCCCCAGCATTTT. Protein sequence: CASSLERPNRPQHF.

J is TRBJ2-3 and V is TRBV7-3; 11 bases align to TRBD2. V lost 5 bases to trimming and J lost 1 base; unmatched junction nucleotides: 2. The CDR3 runs to 15 residues. Germline loops: CDR1 SGHTA, CDR2 FQGTGA. The CDR3 DNA reads as TGTGCCAGCAGCATGGGACTAGCGGGCACAGATACGCAGTATTTT. Protein: CASSMGLAGTDTQYF.

The V call is TRBV29-1, the J call TRBJ1-1, with 10 bases fitting TRBD1. The CDR3 extends over 14 amino acids. With V trimmed by 4 bases and J by 4 bases, 6 bases remained unmatched. Germline CDR1 reads SQVTM; CDR2 reads ANQGSEA. The CDR3 loop reads CSVGTGGSGTEAFF. DNA for the CDR3: TGCAGCGTTGGGACAGGGGGAAGTGGCACTGAAGCTTTCTTT.

This rearrangement joins TRBV6-1 to TRBJ1-6; weak D call: TRBD1 (6 bases). Germline CDR1 and CDR2: MNHNS and SASEGT. Trimming left V 1 base short and J 10 bases short, with 11 bases between. The length of the CDR3 is 14 residues. CDR3 coding DNA: TGTGCCAGCAGTGAAGGAGGGGGAGGGTCACCCCTCCACTTT. Translation: CASSEGGGGSPLHF.

This chain uses TRBV30 with TRBJ2-3, with D maybe TRBD1 (5 bases). The ends were cut back, 1 base at V and 1 base at J, with 9 bases in the middle. The CDR3 covers 14 residues. The germline CDR1 and CDR2 sequences are GTSNPN and SVGIG (reference sequence). The CDR3 DNA reads as TGTGCCTGGAGTGGGGGCGCTGGCACAGATACGCAGTATTTT. This translates into CAWSGGAGTDTQYF.

The rearrangement uses TRBV5-1 and TRBJ2-3, with 9 bases lining up with TRBD1. Per germline, CDR1 SGHRS and CDR2 YFSETQ. The CDR3 spans 14 residues. V lost 3 bases, J lost 6 bases, and 5 bases stayed unmatched. This chain's CDR3 is CASSSRTGDDTQYF. As DNA, the CDR3 is TGCGCCAGCAGCTCACGGACAGGGGATGATACGCAGTATTTT.

The chain employs TRBV6-5 and TRBJ1-3; D call uncertain. This CDR3 is built from 15 residues. V lost 0 bases to trimming and J lost 2 bases, with 8 bases between them. Germline V gene lookup returns CDR1 MNHEY and CDR2 SVGAGI. The DNA of the CDR3 is TGTGCCAGCAGTTACTCGCGGGGAACTGGAAACACCATATATTTT. Translating gives CASSYSRGTGNTIYF.

About this clone itself: Germline is not matched at one junction end, which may reflect a read error. This chain uses TRBV19 with TRBJ2-1, with 14 bases lining up with TRBD2. In germline, CDR1 is LNHDA, CDR2 SQIVND (reference sequence). The CDR3 contains 18 residues. The chain's CDR3 is CASSKGLAGEISYNKQFF. The CDR3 nucleotides are TGTGCCAGTAGTAAGGGACTAGCGGGAGAAATCTCCTACAATAAGCAGTTCTTC.

This clone was seen more than once but under ten times. The rearrangement joins TRBV4-3 to TRBJ1-6; D call uncertain. V lost 0 bases and J 4 bases, leaving 16 bases between the germline ends. CDR3 length equals 18 residues. Germline loops: CDR1 LGHNA, CDR2 YSLEER. The CDR3 spells CASSQDGKTTSYNSPLHF. The DNA for the CDR3 is TGCGCCAGCAGCCAAGATGGCAAGACTACGAGTTATAATTCACCCCTCCACTTT.

The gene calls are TRBV30 and TRBJ2-3; D may be TRBD1 (5 bases). Germline CDR1 GTSNPN, CDR2 SVGIG (reference sequence). This CDR3 is built from 17 residues. Trimming stripped 2 bases from V and 0 bases from J, with 18 bases between. The CDR3 DNA reads as TGTGCCTGGAGTTCTCCCCGTGGACAATATAGCACAGATACGCAGTATTTT. This gives the protein CAWSSPRGQYSTDTQYF.